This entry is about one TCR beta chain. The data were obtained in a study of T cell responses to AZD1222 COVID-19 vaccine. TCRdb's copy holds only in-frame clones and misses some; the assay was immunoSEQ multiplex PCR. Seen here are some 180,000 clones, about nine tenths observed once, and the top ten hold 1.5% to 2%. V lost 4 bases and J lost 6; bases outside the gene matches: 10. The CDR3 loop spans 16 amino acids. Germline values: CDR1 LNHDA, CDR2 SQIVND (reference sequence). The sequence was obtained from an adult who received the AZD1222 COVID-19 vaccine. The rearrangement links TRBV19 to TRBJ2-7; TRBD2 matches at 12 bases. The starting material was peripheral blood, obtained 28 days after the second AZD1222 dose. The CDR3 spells CASSTRRLAGDREQYF. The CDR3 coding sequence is TGTGCCAGTAGTACACGCAGACTAGCGGGAGATCGCGAGCAGTACTTC.